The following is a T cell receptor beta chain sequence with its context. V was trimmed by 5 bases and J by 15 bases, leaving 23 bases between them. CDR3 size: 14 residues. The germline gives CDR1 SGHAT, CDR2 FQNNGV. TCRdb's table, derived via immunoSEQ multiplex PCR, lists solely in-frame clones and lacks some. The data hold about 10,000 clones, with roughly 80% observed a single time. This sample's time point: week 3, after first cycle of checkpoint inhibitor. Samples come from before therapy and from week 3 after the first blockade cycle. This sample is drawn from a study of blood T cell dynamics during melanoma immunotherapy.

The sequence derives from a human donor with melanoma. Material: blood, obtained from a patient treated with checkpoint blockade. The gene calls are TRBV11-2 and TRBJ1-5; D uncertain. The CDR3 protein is CASSAGRNNQAPHF. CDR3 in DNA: TGTGCCAGCAGCGCCGGCAGGAACAATCAGGCCCCGCATTTT.